This T cell receptor (beta chain) was obtained from a study of cytomegalovirus exposure and HLA in healthy donors. Study-level findings and limits: Earlier results showed most TCR beta V segments being productive about 87% or about 30% of the time.

Primers: 60 Vbeta forward and 13 Jbeta reverse. TCRdb's copy holds only in-frame clones and misses some; the assay was immunoSEQ multiplex PCR. The sample includes some 140,000 clones, roughly 83% seen only once; the top ten take 7.7%. The CDR3 has 16 amino acids. Germline V CDR1 and CDR2: MGHDK, SYGVNS. The V gene lost 5 bases and the J gene lost 6 bases, with 17 bases spanning the gap. This clone was seen only a few times. The target antigen is unknown. The specimen was PBMCs. This clonotype was sampled from a man aged 25-40 years in good health and CMV-seropositive. The chain links TRBV25-1 to TRBJ1-6; D remains ambiguous. CDR3 in DNA: TGTGCCAGCAGTCCTAAAGGATCGGGAATTAATTCACCCCTCCACTTT. Its translation is CASSPKGSGINSPLHF.